This T cell receptor (beta chain) originates from a study of early T cells in non-severe SARS-CoV-2 infection (dated by TCRdb to the early 2020s). About the investigation overall: TCR sequencing used bulk RNA from unsorted whole blood, so alpha and beta chains could not be paired. Study-wide findings and limitations: Matching against VDJdb was skewed toward anti-spike CD8 responses, likely underestimated virus-specific expansions, and missed private and CD4 specificities.

Sequences ENHRY (CDR1) and SYGVKD (CDR2) are obtained from the germline V gene. Including cysteine and phenylalanine, the CDR3 has 13 amino acids. Just the 39-base CDR3 DNA is kept, in frame starting at base 1. Relative to germline, V is missing 10 bases and J is missing 2 bases, with 6 bases of the junction outside any gene match. Set within a cohort of healthcare workers in London, UK, this nested case-control study involved weekly PCR testing of nasopharyngeal swabs along with blood sampling. Between 23 and 31 March 2020, the week of the UK lockdown, healthcare workers were enrolled and then followed up weekly for as long as 16 weeks. Libraries were prepared through 5' RACE. Sequencing used a NextSeq 500. The TCR library protocol attached unique molecular identifiers to individual cDNA molecules to correct for sequencing error and PCR bias. TCR alpha and beta chains were both sequenced, and the abundances of alpha and beta sequences in each sample were closely correlated with each other. From the authors' description of their analysis: Decombinator V4 was used to perform V gene, J gene and CDR3 annotation of TCR sequences. TCRs were defined as expanded if a significant change between any two time points was detected under a Poisson model with p below 0.0001. TCR abundances were normalised to the total number of TCRs sequenced in each sample and reported as counts per million. MAIT TCRs were defined by TRAV1-2 paired with TRAJ12, TRAJ20 or TRAJ33, and iNKT TCRs by TRAV10 paired with TRAJ18. VDJdb, accessed on 1 November 2021, was searched for TCRs annotated for CMV, EBV and SARS-CoV-2, and TCRs annotated for more than one antigen were excluded. TCRdb passed the public sequencing reads through fastp at Q25 and MiXCR, retaining productive beta sequences. Under each unique CDR3 protein, matching rows form one entry showing the most common genes and DNA. TCRdb's processing, not the authors', yielded these V and J calls. This sample comprises about 77,000 distinct CDR3 sequences, 9% to 10% of them detected only once. About 4.6% of the sample rests with the top ten.

About this clonotype: Its antigen specificity is not known. The record has no base qualities; no much larger clone is one base away.

The sample consisted of whole blood. The V and J segments used are TRBV10-3 and TRBJ1-1; 8 bases in the middle match TRBD1. The sequence came from an adult who was a healthcare worker with PCR-confirmed SARS-CoV-2 infection or an uninfected control (not recorded which). The DNA sequence is given as TGTGCCACACTACAGGGGGTAAACACTGAAGCTTTCTTT. Its translation reads: CATLQGVNTEAFF.